Each of the 27 T cell receptor beta chains below was sequenced from the same sample in a study of cytomegalovirus exposure and HLA in healthy donors. 60 Vbeta and 13 Jbeta primers were used in PCR. Sequenced by immunoSEQ multiplex PCR; TCRdb stores in-frame clones only, minus some. Here the sample spans about 160,000 clones, 70% to 80% being singletons. Sequenced: PBMCs. The receptors shown here come from a man between 18 and 35 years old in good health and CMV-seropositive.

The rearrangement links TRBV7-2 to TRBJ1-2; 9 bases align to TRBD1. V shed 4 bases and J 6 bases; nucleotides not matched to a gene: 9. The CDR3 covers 15 residues. In germline, CDR1 is SGHTA, CDR2 FQGNSA. The CDR3 DNA reads as TGTGCCAGCAGCTCTTTAGCGACAGGGGGACATGGCTACACCTTC. This sequence encodes CASSSLATGGHGYTF.

The gene calls are TRBV14 and TRBJ2-7; 9 bases are a match to TRBD1. The CDR3 extends over 15 amino acids. The V segment lost 5 bases and the J segment 1 base; nucleotides outside the gene matches: 6. Germline lookup yields CDR1 SGHDN and CDR2 FVKESK. CDR3 amino acids: CASSVRTGASYEQYF. The CDR3 bases are TGTGCCAGCAGCGTGCGGACAGGGGCTTCCTACGAGCAGTACTTC.

This clone was found a few times. The chain carries TRBV2 and TRBJ1-5; the D is unclear. V was pared by 3 bases and J by 6 bases, with 21 bases between. CDR1 is SNHLY and CDR2 is FYNNEI in the germline V gene. The CDR3 has 17 residues. The CDR3 DNA reads as TGTGCCAGCAGTGAGAACCCCCACGCGGAGCTCGGTCAGCCCCAGCATTTT. This encodes CASSENPHAELGQPQHF. Full variable domain (missing parts from reference TRBV2 and TRBJ1-5): EPEVTQTPSHQVTQMGQEVILRCVPISNHLYFYWYRQILGQKVEFLVSFYNNEISEKSEIFDDQFSVERPDGSNFTLKIRSTKLEDSAMYFCASSENPHAELGQPQHFGDGTRLSIL.

V usage is TRBV4-1 and J usage is TRBJ2-3, with D possibly matching TRBD2 (5 bases). CDR1 and CDR2 from the germline V gene are MGHRA and YSYEKL. V was cut by 0 bases and J by 2 bases, with 15 bases left in between. The CDR3 covers 17 residues. The CDR3 coding sequence is TGCGCCAGCAGCCAAGAAAGGACTCCTGTAAACACAGATACGCAGTATTTT. Translating it yields CASSQERTPVNTDTQYF.

V usage is TRBV5-1 and J usage is TRBJ1-4; D is perhaps TRBD1 (5 bases). Germline CDR1 SGHRS, CDR2 YFSETQ. This CDR3 spans 15 amino acids. Trimming took off 4 bases at V and 7 bases at J, with 17 bases between the two ends. Here the CDR3 DNA reads TGCGCCAGCAGCCCGGGACTCACTGAGGGTGAAAAACTGTTTTTT. This sequence encodes CASSPGLTEGEKLFF.

The V call is TRBV28, the J call TRBJ1-2; 7 bases are shared with TRBD1. Losses at the gene ends were 10 bases for V and 6 bases for J; bases not matched to a gene: 17. Germline assignment: CDR1 MDHEN and CDR2 SYDVKM. The length of the CDR3 is 15 residues. CDR3 region: CAITGQPSLADGYTF. CDR3 coding DNA: TGTGCCATCACGGGACAGCCCTCCCTGGCTGATGGCTACACCTTC.

This chain joins TRBV15 and TRBJ2-7, with D perhaps matching TRBD2 (6 bases). Germline values: CDR1 LNHNV, CDR2 YYDKDF (reference sequence). The V gene lost 1 base and the J gene lost 0 bases, with 10 bases spanning the gap. The CDR3 loop spans 15 amino acids. CDR3 protein: CATSRAGVSSYEQYF. The CDR3 coding sequence is TGTGCCACCAGCAGAGCGGGAGTCAGCTCCTACGAGCAGTACTTC.

The chain combines TRBV30 with TRBJ2-7, with 8 bases lining up with TRBD1. J was trimmed by 2 bases and V by 6 bases; bases with no gene match: 6. The germline V gene has CDR1 GTSNPN and CDR2 SVGIG (reference sequence). This CDR3 is built from 13 residues. CDR3 region: CACDRGIPYEQYF. For the CDR3, the DNA is TGTGCCTGTGACAGGGGCATTCCCTACGAGCAGTACTTC.

This chain uses TRBV15 with TRBJ1-4; D possibly corresponds to TRBD1 (6 bases). Trimming stripped 6 bases from V and 6 bases from J, with 20 bases between. The CDR3 contains 16 residues. The germline V gene encodes CDR1 LNHNV and CDR2 YYDKDF (reference sequence). CDR3 sequence (DNA): TGTGCCACCAGGGGGGGGCGCGTAGTAGAGGATGAAAAACTGTTTTTT. Translation: CATRGGRVVEDEKLFF. Looking up the rest from reference TRBV15 and TRBJ1-4 gives the full variable domain: DAMVIQNPRYQVTQFGKPVTLSCSQTLNHNVMYWYQQKSSQAPKLLFHYYDKDFNNEADTPDNFQSRRPNTSFCFLDIRSPGLGDTAMYLCATRGGRVVEDEKLFFGSGTQLSVL.

This clone was observed a few times. The J gene is TRBJ2-7, the V gene TRBV6-6; D unclear. With 2 bases removed from V and 2 bases from J, the gap between germline ends came to 10 bases. In germline, CDR1 is MNHNY, CDR2 SVGAGI (reference sequence). CDR3 size: 14 residues. CDR3: CASSYPNQAYEQYF. CDR3 nucleotides: TGTGCCAGCAGTTACCCCAACCAGGCCTACGAGCAGTACTTC.

DNA for the CDR3: TGTGCCAGCAGCTCCCGGACAGGGGGGGACGAGCAGTACTTC. Translation: CASSSRTGGDEQYF. The chain links TRBV7-8 to TRBJ2-5, with 10 positions matching TRBD1. Matching the DNA end better, TRBJ2-7 makes the J call doubtful. The CDR3 loop spans 14 amino acids. Germline V gives CDR1 SGHVS, CDR2 FQNEAQ.

This clone was counted a few times. The chain couples TRBV7-2 to TRBJ2-2; the D is unclear. Trimming took off 5 bases at V and 4 bases at J, with 8 bases between the two ends. The CDR3 totals 13 residues. Germline loops: CDR1 SGHTA, CDR2 FQGNSA. CDR3 bases: TGTGCCAGCAGCCCAAGCTTCACCGGGGAGCTGTTTTTT. Its translation is CASSPSFTGELFF.

For the CDR3, the DNA is TGTGCCAGCAACACCGTCGAAGCTTTCTTT. Protein sequence: CASNTVEAFF. This sequence joins TRBV7-9 and TRBJ1-1; the D is unclear. Germline CDR1 SEHNR, CDR2 FQNEAQ (reference sequence). The length of the CDR3 is 10 residues. Deletions cut 7 bases from V and 8 bases from J, with 8 bases between.

In its sample, this clone was seen once. The chain links TRBV5-6 to TRBJ2-3; 9 nucleotides match TRBD1. Per germline, CDR1 SGHDT and CDR2 YYEEEE. Losses at the gene ends were 4 bases for V and 2 bases for J; bases not matched to a gene: 5. The CDR3 extends over 15 amino acids. The CDR3 region is CASSTTGGSTDTQYF. The CDR3 DNA follows: TGTGCCAGCAGCACGACAGGGGGTTCCACAGATACGCAGTATTTT.

The rearrangement uses TRBV5-5 and TRBJ2-3; TRBD1 aligns across 8 bases. Unmatched junction bases numbered 14, after V lost 5 bases and J lost 6 bases. The CDR3 runs 16 residues. CDR1 and CDR2 from the germline V gene are SGHKS and YYEKEE (reference sequence). The CDR3 loop is CASSLGQAFASDTQYF. The CDR3 region has the DNA TGTGCCAGCAGTCTGGGACAGGCTTTTGCTAGTGATACGCAGTATTTT.

This clone was picked up a small number of times. V is TRBV27 and J is TRBJ2-7; D unresolved. The V end was cut by 3 bases, the J end by 0 bases, with 3 bases between. The CDR3 contains 12 residues. Per germline, CDR1 MNHEY and CDR2 SMNVEV (reference sequence). DNA for the CDR3: TGTGCCAGCAGTTTTAGCTCCTACGAGCAGTACTTC. Protein product: CASSFSSYEQYF.

The V gene is TRBV29-1, the J gene TRBJ2-7, with TRBD1 identical over 9 bases. This CDR3 has 14 amino acids. In germline, CDR1 is SQVTM, CDR2 ANQGSEA. Unmatched junction bases numbered 7, after V lost 7 bases and J lost 0 bases. CDR3 nucleotides: TGCAGCGCTCGACAGGGGGGAAGCTCCTACGAGCAGTACTTC. Translated, it gives CSARQGGSSYEQYF.

CDR3 residues: CASSLGRNTGELFF. The CDR3 nucleotides are TGTGCCAGCAGCTTAGGCAGGAACACCGGGGAGCTGTTTTTT. The chain combines TRBV13 with TRBJ2-2; D remains ambiguous. There are 14 residues in the CDR3. Trimming took off 0 bases at V and 1 base at J, with 3 bases between the two ends. The V gene's germline CDR1 is PRHDT and CDR2 FYEKMQ (reference sequence).

V and J are TRBV4-1 and TRBJ2-1; tentatively, D is TRBD2 (6 bases). V lost 3 bases to trimming and J lost 5 bases, with 20 bases between them. There are 17 residues in the CDR3. From germline, CDR1 is MGHRA and CDR2 YSYEKL. The CDR3 DNA is TGCGCCAGCAGCCATCCCATAGCGGAAGCACTAAACAATGAGCAGTTCTTC. Translating gives CASSHPIAEALNNEQFF.

V gene TRBV2 combines with J gene TRBJ1-5; D possibly corresponds to TRBD1 (5 bases). Looked up from germline, CDR1 is SNHLY and CDR2 is FYNNEI. V was shortened by 5 bases and J by 3 bases, with 11 bases between the two germline ends. This CDR3 is built from 14 residues. CDR3 loop: CASSTQGPNQPQHF. CDR3 DNA sequence: TGTGCCAGCAGTACCCAGGGTCCCAATCAGCCCCAGCATTTT.

As concerns this clone: Within the sample, other DNA sequences also encode this same CDR3. V usage is TRBV18 and J usage is TRBJ2-7, with 7 nucleotides matching TRBD1. CDR1 and CDR2 (germline): KGHSH, LQKENI. Trimming at V came to 3 bases and at J to 2 bases, leaving 4 bases not matched to a gene. This CDR3 is built from 14 residues. CDR3 sequence reads: CASSPGQSTYEQYF. The CDR3 DNA reads as TGTGCCAGCTCACCGGGACAGAGTACCTACGAGCAGTACTTC.

The count of this clone is one. V gene TRBV7-2 combines with J gene TRBJ2-7, with 9 bases fitting TRBD2. The CDR3 spans 14 residues. CDR1 is SGHTA and CDR2 is FQGNSA in the germline V gene. The ends lost 3 bases at V and 7 bases at J; junction bases unmatched: 7. CDR3 in DNA: TGTGCCAGCAGCTTTAGATCGACTAGCGGTGAGCAGTACTTC. Encoded protein: CASSFRSTSGEQYF.

V gene TRBV5-1 combines with J gene TRBJ2-2; D not certain. CDR3 size: 13 residues. The V end lost 0 bases, the J end lost 5 bases, and 5 bases lay between the germline ends. The germline CDR1 and CDR2 sequences are SGHRS and YFSETQ. The CDR3 reads CASSLALTGELFF. CDR3 sequence (DNA): TGCGCCAGCAGCTTGGCACTAACCGGGGAGCTGTTTTTT.

The chain has TRBV4-1 and TRBJ2-2; the D gene is possibly TRBD1 (6 bases). This CDR3 is built from 15 residues. Germline V CDR1 and CDR2: MGHRA, YSYEKL. Trimming took off 7 bases at V and 1 base at J, with 13 bases between the two ends. Here the CDR3 reads CASNPQGKNTGELFF. The CDR3 nucleotides are TGCGCCAGCAACCCTCAGGGGAAGAACACCGGGGAGCTGTTTTTT.

J is TRBJ2-6 and V is TRBV6-5, with no clear D. In germline, CDR1 is MNHEY, CDR2 SVGAGI. CDR3 length: 13 residues. Trimming left V 7 bases short and J 2 bases short, with 6 bases between. The CDR3 reads CASTRAGANVLTF. The CDR3 DNA is TGTGCCAGCACCCGAGCTGGGGCCAACGTCCTGACTTTC.

The chain carries TRBV28 and TRBJ2-7, with 11 bases matching TRBD2. This CDR3 has 14 residues. Germline V gene data show CDR1 as MDHEN and CDR2 as SYDVKM. Losses at the gene ends were 4 bases for V and 2 bases for J; bases not matched to a gene: 1. The CDR3 loop reads CASSSSGRPYEQYF. DNA of the CDR3: TGTGCCAGCAGTTCTAGCGGGAGGCCCTACGAGCAGTACTTC.

The V call is TRBV10-3, the J call TRBJ2-3; D gene ambiguous. V lost 3 bases and J 5 bases, leaving 6 bases between the germline ends. The CDR3 is 12 residues long. From germline, CDR1 is ENHRY and CDR2 SYGVKD. CDR3 protein: CAISDYQDTQYF. The CDR3 DNA sequence: TGTGCCATCAGTGACTATCAAGATACGCAGTATTTT.